The present T cell receptor beta chain was sequenced within a study of blood T cell repertoires in COVID-19. Overall study: The United States, Italy and Spain were the sources of the acute and convalescent COVID-19 samples. PBMCs, B-cell-depleted T cells, or T cells were the source of the cDNA or gDNA that made up the material.

Authors' methods: Amplifying reference gene primers gave estimates of nucleated cell counts. Sequencing was performed with immunoSEQ multiplex PCR; in TCRdb, only in-frame clones are kept and a portion is missing. The V and J calls and the clone size are those of that table, but D and trimming were determined from the DNA. The top ten hold more than 3.5% of the sample, which has tens of thousands of clones, 85% to 90% seen once. Germline V gives CDR1 ENHRY, CDR2 SYGVKD. Trimming cost V 6 bases and J 5 bases; bases outside gene matches: 7. CDR3 length equals 15 residues. Sequences were obtained from peripheral blood. This clonotype originated in a man aged 45-60 years with acute or convalescent COVID-19. The V and J genes are TRBV10-3 and TRBJ2-3, with 11 bases identical to TRBD2. The CDR3 sequence is CAIRLSGGAEDTQYF. The CDR3 nucleotides are TGTGCCATCAGACTTAGCGGGGGGGCTGAAGATACGCAGTATTTT.